This T cell receptor beta chain comes out of a study of cytomegalovirus exposure and HLA in healthy donors. PCR primers comprised 60 Vbeta and 13 Jbeta primers. Generated by immunoSEQ multiplex PCR, the TCRdb table keeps only in-frame clones and is missing some. The table lists about 94,000 clones, roughly 80% of them singletons, with over 6% in the top ten. The ends were cut back, 6 bases at V and 1 base at J, with 10 bases in the middle. This CDR3 contains 15 residues. Germline V gene data show CDR1 as MNHNY and CDR2 as SVGAGI (reference sequence). This chain joins TRBV6-6 and TRBJ2-6; no clear D. Source material: PBMCs. This receptor was obtained from a man in his forties in good health and CMV-seropositive. CDR3: CASRLMESGANVLTF. DNA of the CDR3: TGTGCCAGCAGGTTAATGGAGTCTGGGGCCAACGTCCTGACTTTC.